This T cell receptor (beta chain) was found in a study of T-cell memory formation after mild COVID-19. Turning to the study itself: TCR clusters were mostly confined to one donor each.

There are 14 residues in the CDR3. J lost 4 bases, V lost 3 bases, and 3 bases had no gene match. Per germline, CDR1 SGHRS and CDR2 YFSETQ. Constant-segment primers and 5'RACE yielded cDNA libraries for TCR alpha and TCR beta, each carrying sample barcodes and UMIs. TCRdb reprocessed the 5' RACE reads with MiXCR, giving one entry per CDR3 protein. In the table there are 300,000 to 400,000 distinct CDR3 sequences, around 21% of which are singletons. This chain joins TRBV5-1 and TRBJ2-5, with TRBD2 matching 10 bases. Source material: PBMCs or a T cell subset sorted from them (not recorded which). This clonotype was obtained from an adult woman who had mild COVID-19 (a few samples of this study predate the infection). Cell type and time point are not known. CDR3 sequence: CASSSSGGRETQYF. CDR3 nucleotides: TGCGCCAGCAGCTCTAGCGGGGGACGAGAGACCCAGTACTTC.